The TCR beta chain described here comes from a study of type 1 regulatory T cells. Study-level information: This in vitro CD4 product, T-allo10, is enriched for Tr1 cells and alloantigen-specific.

TCRdb redid the calling of the reads with MiXCR, one entry per CDR3 protein. The sample comprises approximately 97,000 distinct CDR3 sequences, roughly 31% of which are singletons, and less than 2.5% rests with the top ten. Germline V CDR1 and CDR2: DFQATT, SNEGSKA (reference sequence). The CDR3 consists of 14 residues. V lost 3 bases and J lost 1, with 12 bases in between. This clonotype came up many times. The receptor's source is a human donor in good health. The rearrangement joins TRBV20-1 to TRBJ1-1; D is possibly TRBD1 (5 bases). Input material: CD4+ T cells, either the whole sample or a sorted fraction (not recorded which). This chain's CDR3 is CSASIRDGNTEAFF. The CDR3 DNA follows: TGCAGTGCTAGTATCCGGGACGGGAACACTGAAGCTTTCTTT.